This T cell receptor (beta chain) was recorded in a study of post-analysis software for immune sequencing data. For the study at large: Both relapsing-remitting and secondary progressive multiple sclerosis featured among the disease courses, as did progressive-relapsing multiple sclerosis.

As concerns this clonotype: Its specificity is unknown.

With V trimmed by 3 bases and J by 4 bases, 15 bases remained unmatched. The CDR3 runs to 18 residues. CDR1 and CDR2 (germline): SGHVS, FQNEAQ. Study results and caveats: There was significantly lower normalized Chao1 diversity in multiple sclerosis patients than in controls. Several TRBV segments (TRBV5-6, TRBV5-1 and TRBV20-1 among them) occurred more frequently in patients than in controls.

Unique molecular identifiers had been added to the TCR beta cDNA libraries. Each sample of roughly 0.95 to 10 million input T cells yielded around 500,000 cDNA molecules, so each molecule approximated one T cell. TCRdb itself ran the PCR reads through MiXCR, one entry per CDR3 protein. The sample holds 740,000 or so distinct CDR3 sequences, roughly 58% seen once. The rearrangement links TRBV7-8 to TRBJ2-4, with TRBD1 matching 7 bases. Material for sequencing was blood. The TCR sequence derives from a girl under 18 with multiple sclerosis. CDR3 DNA: TGTGCCAGCAGCTTCGTCGGCATCGGGACAGACCTGAAAAACATTCAGTACTTC. This encodes CASSFVGIGTDLKNIQYF.